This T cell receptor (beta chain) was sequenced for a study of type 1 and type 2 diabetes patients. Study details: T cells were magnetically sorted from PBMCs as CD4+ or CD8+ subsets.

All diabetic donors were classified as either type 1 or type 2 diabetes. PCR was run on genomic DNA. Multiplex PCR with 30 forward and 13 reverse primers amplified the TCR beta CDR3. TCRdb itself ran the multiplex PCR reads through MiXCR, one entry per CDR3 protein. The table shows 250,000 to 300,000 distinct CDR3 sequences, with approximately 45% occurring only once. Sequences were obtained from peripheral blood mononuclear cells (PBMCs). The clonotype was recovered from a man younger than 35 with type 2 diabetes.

CDR3 loop: CASSQDASGGANEQFF. The CDR3 nucleotides are TGTGCCAGCAGCCAAGATGCGAGCGGGGGGGCCAATGAGCAGTTCTTC. The V and J genes are TRBV4-2 and TRBJ2-1; 10 bases align to TRBD2. This CDR3 has 16 amino acids. J lost 6 bases, V lost 0 bases, and 5 bases had no gene match. Germline CDR1 reads LGHNA; CDR2 reads YNFKEQ.